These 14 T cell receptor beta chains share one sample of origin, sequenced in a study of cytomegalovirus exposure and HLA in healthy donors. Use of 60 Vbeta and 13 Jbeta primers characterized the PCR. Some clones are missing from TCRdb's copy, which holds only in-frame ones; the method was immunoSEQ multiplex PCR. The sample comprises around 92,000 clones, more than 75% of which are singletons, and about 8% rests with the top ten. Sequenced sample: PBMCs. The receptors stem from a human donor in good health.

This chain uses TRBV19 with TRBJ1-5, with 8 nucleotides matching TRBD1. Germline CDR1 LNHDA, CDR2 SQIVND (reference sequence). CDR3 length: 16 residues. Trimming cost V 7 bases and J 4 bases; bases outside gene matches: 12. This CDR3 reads CASKDRASSWNQPQHF. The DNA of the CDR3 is TGTGCCAGTAAGGACAGGGCCTCATCCTGGAATCAGCCCCAGCATTTT. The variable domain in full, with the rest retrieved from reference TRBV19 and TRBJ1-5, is DGGITQSPKYLFRKEGQNVTLSCEQNLNHDAMYWYRQDPGQGLRLIYYSQIVNDFQKGDIAEGYSVSREKKESFPLTVTSAQKNPTAFYLCASKDRASSWNQPQHFGDGTRLSIL.

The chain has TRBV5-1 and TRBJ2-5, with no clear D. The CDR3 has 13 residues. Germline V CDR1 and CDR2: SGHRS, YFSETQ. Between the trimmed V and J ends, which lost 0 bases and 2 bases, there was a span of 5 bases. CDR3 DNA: TGCGCCAGCAGCTTGGTCCTACAAGAGACCCAGTACTTC. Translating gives CASSLVLQETQYF. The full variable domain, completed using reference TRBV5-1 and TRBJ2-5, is KAGVTQTPRYLIKTRGQQVTLSCSPISGHRSVSWYQQTPGQGLQFLFEYFSETQRNKGNFPGRFSGRQFSNSRSEMNVSTLELGDSALYLCASSLVLQETQYFGPGTRLLVL.

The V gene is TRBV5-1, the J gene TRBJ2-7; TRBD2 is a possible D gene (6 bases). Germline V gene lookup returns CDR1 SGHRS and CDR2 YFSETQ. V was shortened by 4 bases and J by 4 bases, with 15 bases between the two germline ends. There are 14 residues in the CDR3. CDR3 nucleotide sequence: TGCGCCAGCAGCGAAGGAGGGACGGGGTACGAGCAGTACTTC. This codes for CASSEGGTGYEQYF.

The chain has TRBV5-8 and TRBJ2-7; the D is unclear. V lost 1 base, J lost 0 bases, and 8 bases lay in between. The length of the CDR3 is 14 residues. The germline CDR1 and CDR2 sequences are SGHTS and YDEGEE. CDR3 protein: CASSLSFYSYEQYF. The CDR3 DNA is TGTGCCAGCAGCTTGTCATTCTACTCCTACGAGCAGTACTTC.

CDR3 nucleotides: TGTGCCAGCAGTCCACTGGGCAGGGATGGCTACACCTTC. Protein: CASSPLGRDGYTF. The genes are TRBV6-5 and TRBJ1-2; tentatively, D is TRBD1 (5 bases). V was clipped by 5 bases and J by 6 bases, with 13 bases between them. This CDR3 contains 13 residues. The V gene's germline CDR1 is MNHEY and CDR2 SVGAGI.

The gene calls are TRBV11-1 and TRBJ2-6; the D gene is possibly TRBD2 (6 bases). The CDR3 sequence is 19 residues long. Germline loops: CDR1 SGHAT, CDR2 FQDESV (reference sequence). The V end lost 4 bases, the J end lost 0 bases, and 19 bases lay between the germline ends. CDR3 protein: CASSSTGRGSISGANVLTF. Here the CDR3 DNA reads TGTGCCAGCAGCTCAACGGGACGGGGGTCCATCTCTGGGGCCAACGTCCTGACTTTC.

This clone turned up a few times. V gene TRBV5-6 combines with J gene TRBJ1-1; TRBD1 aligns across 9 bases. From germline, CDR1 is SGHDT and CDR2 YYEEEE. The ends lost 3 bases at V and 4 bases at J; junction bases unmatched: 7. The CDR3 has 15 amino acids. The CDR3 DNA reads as TGTGCCAGCAGCTCTACCGGGACAGGGCCCACTGAAGCTTTCTTT. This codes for CASSSTGTGPTEAFF.

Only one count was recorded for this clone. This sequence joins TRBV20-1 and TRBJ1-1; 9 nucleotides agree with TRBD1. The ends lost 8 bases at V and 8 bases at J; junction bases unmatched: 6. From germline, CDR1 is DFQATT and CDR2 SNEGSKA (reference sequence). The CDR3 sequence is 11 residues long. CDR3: CSTGQGREAFF. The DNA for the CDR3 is TGCAGTACTGGACAGGGGCGGGAAGCTTTCTTT.

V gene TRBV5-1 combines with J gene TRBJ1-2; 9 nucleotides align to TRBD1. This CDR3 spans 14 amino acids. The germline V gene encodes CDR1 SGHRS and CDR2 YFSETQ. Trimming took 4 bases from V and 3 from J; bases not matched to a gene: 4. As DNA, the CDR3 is TGCGCCAGCAGCCCAACAGGGGGCGACTATGGCTACACCTTC. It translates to CASSPTGGDYGYTF.

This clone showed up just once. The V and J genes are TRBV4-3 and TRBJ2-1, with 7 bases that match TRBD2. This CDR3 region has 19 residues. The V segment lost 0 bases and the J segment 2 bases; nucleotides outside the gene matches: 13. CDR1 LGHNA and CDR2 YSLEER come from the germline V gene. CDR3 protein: CASSQDIAGAPLTYNEQFF. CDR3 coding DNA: TGCGCCAGCAGCCAAGATATCGCGGGAGCCCCCCTAACCTACAATGAGCAGTTCTTC.

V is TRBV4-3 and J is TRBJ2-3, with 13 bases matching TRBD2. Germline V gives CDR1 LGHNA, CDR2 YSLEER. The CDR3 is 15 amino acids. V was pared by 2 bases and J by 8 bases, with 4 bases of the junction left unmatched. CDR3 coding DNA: TGCGCCAGCAGCCAAACTAGCGGGAGGGCCTTTACGCAGTATTTT. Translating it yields CASSQTSGRAFTQYF.

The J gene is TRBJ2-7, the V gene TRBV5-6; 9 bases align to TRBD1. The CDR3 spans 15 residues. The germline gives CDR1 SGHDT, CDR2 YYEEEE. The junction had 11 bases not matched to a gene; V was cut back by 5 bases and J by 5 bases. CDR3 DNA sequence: TGTGCCAGCAGTTCTGACAGGGGGAAAGGCGACGAGCAGTACTTC. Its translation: CASSSDRGKGDEQYF.

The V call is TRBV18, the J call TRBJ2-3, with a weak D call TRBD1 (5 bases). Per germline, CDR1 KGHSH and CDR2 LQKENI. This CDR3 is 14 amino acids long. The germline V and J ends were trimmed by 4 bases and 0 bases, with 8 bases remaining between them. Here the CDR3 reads CASSLSGSTDTQYF. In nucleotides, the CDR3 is TGTGCCAGCTCACTCTCAGGGAGCACAGATACGCAGTATTTT.

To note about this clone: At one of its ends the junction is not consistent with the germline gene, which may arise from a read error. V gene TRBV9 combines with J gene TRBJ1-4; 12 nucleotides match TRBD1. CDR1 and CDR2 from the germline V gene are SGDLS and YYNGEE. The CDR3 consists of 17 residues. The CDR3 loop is CASSVATGQGANEKPFF. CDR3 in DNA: TGTGCCAGCAGCGTAGCTACGGGACAGGGGGCCAATGAAAAACCGTTTTTT.